The 16 T cell receptor beta chains listed next were all sequenced from one sample in a study of shared clonotypes between healthy human individuals. Here immunoSEQ multiplex PCR was the method, and the copy in TCRdb shows in-frame clones only, minus some. This table has millions of clones, approximately 94% appearing once. CD8 cells classed as naive were CD45RO-negative and positively selected for CCR7, excluding terminally differentiated effector memory CD45RA+ cells. Sample: naive CD8+ T cells from PBMCs. These receptors were obtained from a man younger than 35 in good health. Some clones in this sample may be carry-over from other donors' samples.

This clone appeared a single time. Written as DNA, the CDR3 is TGTGCCAGCAGTTCGGGGGCCTACGAGCAGTACTTC. Protein sequence: CASSSGAYEQYF. The chain carries TRBV6-6 and TRBJ2-7, with D possibly being TRBD2 (6 bases). Germline CDR1 and CDR2: MNHNY and SVGAGI (reference sequence). Trimming removed 4 bases at V and 2 bases at J, with 6 bases between. The CDR3 is made up of 12 amino acids.

J is TRBJ2-3 and V is TRBV19; D not certain. Looked up from germline, CDR1 is LNHDA and CDR2 is SQIVND (reference sequence). This CDR3 spans 14 amino acids. Between the trimmed V and J ends, which lost 5 bases and 2 bases, there was a span of 11 bases. The CDR3 DNA reads as TGTGCCAGTAGTGGGCTAATTGACACAGATACGCAGTATTTT. Its protein product is CASSGLIDTDTQYF.

The genes are TRBV9 and TRBJ1-1; the D is unclear. The V and J ends lost 2 bases and 3 bases respectively, with 14 bases between them. The CDR3 consists of 15 residues. CDR1 SGDLS and CDR2 YYNGEE come from the germline V gene. The CDR3 DNA follows: TGTGCCAGCAGCGTTTCCAGCCACCGGGACACTGAAGCTTTCTTT. The encoded protein is CASSVSSHRDTEAFF.

The J gene is TRBJ2-7, the V gene TRBV27; TRBD2 agrees at 7 bases. The V segment lost 5 bases and the J segment 3 bases; nucleotides outside the gene matches: 7. The CDR3 consists of 14 residues. CDR1 and CDR2 (germline): MNHEY, SMNVEV (reference sequence). CDR3 in DNA: TGTGCCAGCAGTGCGACTAGCATCCACTACGAGCAGTACTTC. It is translated as CASSATSIHYEQYF.

This chain joins TRBV29-1 and TRBJ1-1, with 9 bases aligning to TRBD1. This CDR3 is 14 amino acids long. Germline trimming cut 1 base from V and 5 bases from J; bases unmatched to any gene: 5. The germline CDR1 and CDR2 sequences are SQVTM and ANQGSEA. The CDR3 region has the DNA TGCAGCGTTGAAGGGACAGGGGTCTCGACTGAAGCTTTCTTT. Its translation is CSVEGTGVSTEAFF.

The V and J genes are TRBV29-1 and TRBJ1-2; no definite D call. Trimming left V 4 bases short and J 4 bases short, with 13 bases between. Germline V lookup: CDR1 SQVTM, CDR2 ANQGSEA. This CDR3 has 13 amino acids. The CDR3 sequence is CSVVGGDAYGYTF. In DNA, the CDR3 is TGCAGCGTTGTTGGCGGTGATGCCTATGGCTACACCTTC.

The genes are TRBV9 and TRBJ2-3; 16 bases line up with TRBD2. This CDR3 contains 17 residues. Germline V CDR1 and CDR2: SGDLS, YYNGEE. V was pared by 4 bases and J by 5 bases, with 7 bases of the junction left unmatched. The CDR3 nucleotides are TGTGCCAGCAGCCTGTGGGGGACTAGCGGGAGGGAAGATACGCAGTATTTT. Translation gives CASSLWGTSGREDTQYF.

The chain is built from TRBV30 and TRBJ2-5; D is unresolved. CDR3 length equals 10 residues. V was shortened by 8 bases and J by 5 bases, with 9 bases between the two germline ends. Germline assignment: CDR1 GTSNPN and CDR2 SVGIG (reference sequence). In DNA, the CDR3 is TGTGCCGGAAGCTGGGAGACCCAGTACTTC. Translated: CAGSWETQYF.

The V and J genes are TRBV4-2 and TRBJ1-1; D may be TRBD1 (5 bases). V dropped 4 bases and J dropped 4 bases, with 10 bases sitting between them. The CDR3 runs 13 residues. Per the germline V gene, CDR1 is LGHNA and CDR2 is YNFKEQ. This CDR3 is CASSPRVGTEAFF. In DNA form, the CDR3 reads TGTGCCAGCAGCCCCAGGGTTGGCACTGAAGCTTTCTTT.

In regard to this clone: This sample also contains other DNA sequences that code for the same CDR3. The rearrangement joins TRBV7-8 to TRBJ2-7; D remains ambiguous. Germline CDR1 reads SGHVS; CDR2 reads FQNEAQ. The V end lost 1 base, the J end lost 4 bases, and 5 bases lay between the germline ends. There are 12 residues in the CDR3. CDR3 region: CASSLESYEQYF. The CDR3, as DNA: TGTGCCAGCAGCTTAGAATCGTACGAGCAGTACTTC.

This clone was detected a few times. V gene TRBV7-3 combines with J gene TRBJ1-1; perhaps TRBD1 as D (6 bases). CDR3 size: 13 residues. Per germline, CDR1 SGHTA and CDR2 FQGTGA. V lost 5 bases to trimming and J lost 1 base, with 8 bases between them. The CDR3 sequence is CASSVTGNTEAFF. The CDR3 DNA is TGTGCCAGCAGCGTGACAGGGAACACTGAAGCTTTCTTT.

This clone was seen a handful of times. This chain uses TRBV7-9 with TRBJ2-7; no firm D call. Germline CDR1 and CDR2: SEHNR and FQNEAQ (reference sequence). The length of the CDR3 is 13 residues. V was clipped by 5 bases and J by 3 bases, with 11 bases between them. CDR3 protein: CASSESPNYEQYF. The CDR3 DNA reads as TGTGCCAGCAGCGAGAGTCCGAACTACGAGCAGTACTTC.

The chain links TRBV4-3 to TRBJ2-1; 9 nucleotides match TRBD2. Trimming cost V 0 bases and J 3 bases; bases outside gene matches: 9. CDR1 and CDR2 (germline): LGHNA, YSLEER. The CDR3 is 18 residues long. CDR3 in amino acids: CASSQDSASGVYYNEQFF. The CDR3 DNA sequence: TGCGCCAGCAGCCAAGATAGTGCTAGCGGGGTTTACTACAATGAGCAGTTCTTC.

This clone was recorded a few times. This chain uses TRBV30 with TRBJ2-3; the match to TRBD2 covers 7 bases. From germline, CDR1 is GTSNPN and CDR2 SVGIG (reference sequence). V lost 4 bases, J lost 6 bases, and 10 bases stayed unmatched. This CDR3 is 14 amino acids long. DNA for the CDR3: TGTGCCTGGACCCAGCGGGAAAGGCGTGATACGCAGTATTTT. This codes for CAWTQRERRDTQYF.

This clone came up a few times. The chain uses TRBV9 and TRBJ1-2, with D uncertain. In germline, CDR1 is SGDLS, CDR2 YYNGEE. The CDR3 length is 16 residues. V shed 0 bases and J shed 5 bases, with 17 bases lying between them. The CDR3: CASSVAPYGLGYGYTF. CDR3 nucleotides: TGTGCCAGCAGCGTAGCTCCCTATGGTTTGGGATATGGCTACACCTTC.

CDR3: CASSFPQESSYEQYF. In nucleotides, the CDR3 is TGTGCCAGCAGTTTTCCCCAGGAGAGCTCCTACGAGCAGTACTTC. The rearrangement links TRBV28 to TRBJ2-7; D unclear. V lost 3 bases and J lost 0, with 12 bases in between. Germline CDR1 MDHEN, CDR2 SYDVKM. The CDR3 has 15 amino acids.